This is a list of T cell receptor beta chains from one sample in a study of cytomegalovirus exposure and HLA in healthy donors. TCRdb's table, derived via immunoSEQ multiplex PCR, lists solely in-frame clones and lacks some. Of 100,000 to 150,000 clones in the sample, roughly four fifths were seen once. The sequenced sample was PBMCs. These receptors were taken from a man between 50 and 59 years old in good health and CMV-seropositive. Both conserved end residues are part of each CDR3. D genes are given only for firm matches. The size field is filled for only some rows; it gives once, few, many or a size class.

D: NA; V: TRBV28; J: TRBJ2-7; size: NA; CDR3: CASDGVFGDEQYF; DNA: TGTGCCAGCGACGGGGTATTTGGCGACGAGCAGTACTTC
D: TRBD2; V: TRBV11-2; J: TRBJ2-1; size: few; CDR3: CASSFPPGLAGGMGNEQFF; DNA: TGTGCCAGCAGCTTCCCCCCGGGACTAGCGGGAGGGATGGGCAATGAGCAGTTCTTC
D: TRBD1; V: TRBV12-5; J: TRBJ2-2; size: NA; CDR3: CASGLPGQLTGELFF; DNA: TGTGCTAGTGGTTTGCCGGGACAGCTAACCGGGGAGCTGTTTTTT
D: TRBD1; V: TRBV18; J: TRBJ2-5; size: NA; CDR3: CASSSGTDAETQYF; DNA: TGTGCCAGCTCTTCCGGGACAGACGCGGAGACCCAGTACTTC
D: NA; V: TRBV7-7; J: TRBJ2-3; size: NA; CDR3: CASSQAEESTDTQYF; DNA: TGTGCTAGCAGCCAAGCGGAGGAAAGCACAGATACGCAGTATTTT
D: TRBD1; V: TRBV6-7; J: TRBJ1-1; size: NA; CDR3: CASSFHTGVANTEAFF; DNA: TGTGCCAGCAGTTTTCATACAGGGGTTGCGAACACTGAAGCTTTCTTT
D: NA; V: TRBV29-1; J: TRBJ2-7; size: NA; CDR3: CSVENTRQGIYEQYF; DNA: TGCAGCGTTGAAAACACTAGGCAGGGGATCTACGAGCAGTACTTC
D: TRBD2; V: TRBV6-1; J: TRBJ2-7; size: NA; CDR3: CASSRSGGDYEQYF; DNA: TGTGCCAGCAGTCGAAGCGGGGGGGACTACGAGCAGTACTTC
D: NA; V: TRBV29-1; J: TRBJ1-1; size: NA; CDR3: CSVATGNTEAFF; DNA: TGCAGCGTCGCGACAGGGAACACTGAAGCTTTCTTT
D: TRBD1; V: TRBV29-1; J: TRBJ2-1; size: NA; CDR3: CSVRRDRSYNEQFF; DNA: TGCAGCGTCCGCCGGGACAGGTCCTACAATGAGCAGTTCTTC
D: TRBD2; V: TRBV27; J: TRBJ2-1; size: NA; CDR3: CASSLSVGGYNEQFF; DNA: TGTGCCAGCAGTTTATCTGTGGGGGGGTACAATGAGCAGTTCTTC
D: TRBD1; V: TRBV13; J: TRBJ1-2; size: NA; CDR3: CASSYSRAGGRYYGYTF; DNA: TGTGCCAGCAGCTACTCAAGGGCAGGGGGTCGGTACTATGGCTACACCTTC
D: TRBD1; V: TRBV27; J: TRBJ1-5; size: few; CDR3: CASSSGRGNQPQHF; DNA: TGTGCCAGCAGTTCTGGCAGGGGGAATCAGCCCCAGCATTTT
D: TRBD1; V: TRBV23-1; J: TRBJ2-6; size: few; CDR3: CASSQRTGPPSFSGANVLTF; DNA: TGCGCCAGCAGTCAAAGGACAGGACCCCCCTCCTTCTCTGGGGCCAACGTCCTGACTTTC
D: NA; V: TRBV21-1; J: TRBJ2-7; size: NA; CDR3: CASSKTLGGTYEQYF; DNA: TGTGCCAGCAGCAAAACTTTAGGGGGTACCTACGAGCAGTACTTC
D: TRBD1; V: TRBV15; J: TRBJ2-3; size: NA; CDR3: CATSAVGGTGGGEQYF; DNA: TGTGCCACCAGCGCGGTAGGGGGGACAGGGGGTGGGGAGCAGTATTTT
D: NA; V: TRBV7-9; J: TRBJ2-2; size: NA; CDR3: CSSYLGGGHTGELFF; DNA: TGTTCCAGTTACCTGGGGGGGGGCCACACCGGGGAGCTGTTTTTT
D: NA; V: TRBV29-1; J: TRBJ2-6; size: NA; CDR3: CSVEARVSGANVLTF; DNA: TGCAGCGTCGAAGCCAGGGTCTCTGGGGCCAACGTCCTGACTTTC
D: TRBD1; V: TRBV5-1; J: TRBJ2-5; size: NA; CDR3: CASSSGTGTDQETQYF; DNA: TGCGCCAGCAGCTCCGGGACAGGGACGGACCAAGAGACCCAGTACTTC
D: NA; V: TRBV7-2; J: TRBJ1-6; size: NA; CDR3: CASSFAGTSSYNSPLHF; DNA: TGTGCCAGCAGCTTCGCAGGGACTAGCTCCTATAATTCACCCCTCCACTTT
D: NA; V: TRBV19; J: TRBJ2-2; size: NA; CDR3: CASSPGRGTGELFF; DNA: TGTGCCAGTAGTCCAGGGCGGGGCACCGGGGAGCTGTTTTTT
D: TRBD1; V: TRBV5-1; J: TRBJ1-3; size: NA; CDR3: CASSSSDRVSGNTIYF; DNA: TGCGCCAGCAGCTCTTCCGACAGGGTCTCTGGAAACACCATATATTTT
D: TRBD2; V: TRBV29-1; J: TRBJ2-3; size: NA; CDR3: CSVEGPLAGGTDTQYF; DNA: TGCAGCGTTGAAGGACCCTTAGCGGGGGGGACAGATACGCAGTATTTT
D: TRBD1; V: TRBV28; J: TRBJ1-1; size: NA; CDR3: CASRHRGHTEAFF; DNA: TGTGCCAGCAGACACAGGGGGCACACTGAAGCTTTCTTT
D: NA; V: TRBV4-1; J: TRBJ1-1; size: NA; CDR3: CASSQDRNTEAFF; DNA: TGCGCCAGCAGCCAAGACCGGAACACTGAAGCTTTCTTT
D: TRBD1; V: TRBV5-1; J: TRBJ2-1; size: NA; CDR3: CASSSTGDGEQFF; DNA: TGCGCCAGCAGCTCGACAGGGGATGGTGAGCAGTTCTTC
D: TRBD1; V: TRBV7-9; J: TRBJ1-6; size: NA; CDR3: CASSFETGAVGIHF; DNA: TGTGCCAGCAGCTTCGAGACAGGGGCCGTCGGAATCCACTTT
D: NA; V: TRBV29-1; J: TRBJ1-1; size: once; CDR3: CSVAPMNTEAFF; DNA: TGCAGCGTTGCCCCCATGAACACTGAAGCTTTCTTT
D: NA; V: TRBV19; J: TRBJ1-1; size: NA; CDR3: CASSTVGGDTEAFF; DNA: TGTGCCAGTAGTACAGTAGGGGGGGACACTGAAGCTTTCTTT
D: TRBD1; V: TRBV5-4; J: TRBJ2-7; size: NA; CDR3: CASSLRTGYENEQYF; DNA: TGTGCCAGCAGCTTGCGGACAGGGTATGAGAACGAGCAGTACTTC
D: NA; V: TRBV2; J: TRBJ2-5; size: NA; CDR3: CASSDSQETQYF; DNA: TGTGCCAGCAGTGACAGTCAAGAGACCCAGTACTTC
D: NA; V: TRBV11-3; J: TRBJ2-7; size: NA; CDR3: CASSPRLVYEQYF; DNA: TGTGCCAGCAGCCCCAGACTGGTCTACGAGCAGTACTTC
D: NA; V: TRBV7-9; J: TRBJ1-2; size: NA; CDR3: CASSFSSNYGYTF; DNA: TGTGCCAGCAGCTTTTCATCTAACTATGGCTACACCTTC
D: TRBD1; V: TRBV4-1; J: TRBJ2-6; size: NA; CDR3: CASSDRGTGLSGANVLTF; DNA: TGCGCCAGCAGTGACCGGGGGACAGGGCTCTCTGGGGCCAACGTCCTGACTTTC
D: NA; V: TRBV25-1; J: TRBJ2-5; size: NA; CDR3: CASSDRGGAGPKETQYF; DNA: TGTGCCAGCAGCGACCGAGGGGGCGCGGGGCCAAAAGAGACCCAGTACTTC
D: TRBD1; V: TRBV2; J: TRBJ1-5; size: NA; CDR3: CASSGTGGNQPQHF; DNA: TGTGCCAGCAGCGGGACAGGGGGCAATCAGCCCCAGCATTTT